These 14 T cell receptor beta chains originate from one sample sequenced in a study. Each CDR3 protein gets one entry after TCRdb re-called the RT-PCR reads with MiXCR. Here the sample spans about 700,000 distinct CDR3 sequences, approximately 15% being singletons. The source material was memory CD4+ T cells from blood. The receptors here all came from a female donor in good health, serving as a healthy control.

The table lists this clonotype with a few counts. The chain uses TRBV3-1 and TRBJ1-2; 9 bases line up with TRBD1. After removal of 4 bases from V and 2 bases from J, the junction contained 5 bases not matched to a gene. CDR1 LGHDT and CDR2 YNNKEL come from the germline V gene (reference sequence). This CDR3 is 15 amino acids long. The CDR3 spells CASSPRTGVNYGYTF. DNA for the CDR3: TGTGCCAGCAGCCCTCGGACAGGGGTAAACTATGGCTACACCTTC.

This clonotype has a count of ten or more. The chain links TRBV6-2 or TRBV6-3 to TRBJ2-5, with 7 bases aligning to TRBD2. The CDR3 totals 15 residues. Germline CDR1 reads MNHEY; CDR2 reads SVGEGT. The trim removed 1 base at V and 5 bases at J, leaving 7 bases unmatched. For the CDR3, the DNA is TGTGCCAGCAGTTACTACGCGGGAGTATTGGAGACCCAGTACTTC. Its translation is CASSYYAGVLETQYF.

DNA for the CDR3: TGTGCCAGCAGTCCTACCTTCGGACAGGACCTTTACGAGCAGTACTTC. The encoded protein is CASSPTFGQDLYEQYF. The chain employs TRBV6-6 and TRBJ2-7; 7 bases agree with TRBD1. Germline trimming cut 5 bases from V and 4 bases from J; bases unmatched to any gene: 14. This CDR3 has 16 amino acids. From germline, CDR1 is MNHNY and CDR2 SVGAGI (reference sequence).

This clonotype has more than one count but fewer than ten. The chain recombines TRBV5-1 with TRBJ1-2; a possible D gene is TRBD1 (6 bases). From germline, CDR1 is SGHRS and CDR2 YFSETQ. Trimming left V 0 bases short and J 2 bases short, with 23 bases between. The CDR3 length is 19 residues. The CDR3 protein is CASSLAVFAGARENYGYTF. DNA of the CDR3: TGCGCCAGCAGCTTGGCGGTGTTCGCGGGGGCAAGGGAGAACTATGGCTACACCTTC.

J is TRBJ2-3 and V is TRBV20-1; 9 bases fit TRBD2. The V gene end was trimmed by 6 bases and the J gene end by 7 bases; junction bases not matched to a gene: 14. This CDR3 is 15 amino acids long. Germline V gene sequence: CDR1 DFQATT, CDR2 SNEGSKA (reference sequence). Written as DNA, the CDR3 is TGCAGTGCCCCCATCACAGCGGGAGGTCCCAATACGCAGTATTTT. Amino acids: CSAPITAGGPNTQYF.

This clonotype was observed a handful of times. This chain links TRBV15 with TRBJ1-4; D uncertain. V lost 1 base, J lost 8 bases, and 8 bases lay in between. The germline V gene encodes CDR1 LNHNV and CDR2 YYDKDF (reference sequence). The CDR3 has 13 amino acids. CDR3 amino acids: CATSRAPSEKLFF. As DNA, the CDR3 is TGTGCCACCAGCAGAGCTCCATCCGAAAAACTGTTTTTT.

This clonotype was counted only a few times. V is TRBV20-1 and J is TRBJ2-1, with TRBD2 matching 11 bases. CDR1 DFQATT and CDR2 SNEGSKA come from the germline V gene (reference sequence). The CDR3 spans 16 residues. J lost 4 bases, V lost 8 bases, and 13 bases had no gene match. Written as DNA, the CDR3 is TGCAGTCTAGGGGGCACCGGGACTAGCGGTTACAATGAGCAGTTCTTC. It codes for CSLGGTGTSGYNEQFF.

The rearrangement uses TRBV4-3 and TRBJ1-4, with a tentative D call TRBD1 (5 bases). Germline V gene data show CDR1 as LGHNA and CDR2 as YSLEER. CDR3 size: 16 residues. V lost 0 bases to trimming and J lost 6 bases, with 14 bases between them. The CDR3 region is CASSQEMGPWDEKLFF. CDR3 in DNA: TGCGCCAGCAGCCAAGAAATGGGGCCGTGGGATGAAAAACTGTTTTTT.

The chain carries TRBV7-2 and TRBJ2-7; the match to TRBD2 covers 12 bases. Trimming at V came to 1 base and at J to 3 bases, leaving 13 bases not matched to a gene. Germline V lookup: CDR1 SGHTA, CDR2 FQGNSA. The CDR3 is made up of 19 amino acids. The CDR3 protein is CASSLGVASGRAGGYEQYF. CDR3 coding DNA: TGTGCCAGCAGCTTAGGTGTGGCTAGCGGGAGGGCCGGTGGCTACGAGCAGTACTTC.

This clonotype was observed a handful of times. CDR3 in amino acids: CASTERQGNIQYF. As DNA, the CDR3 is TGTGCCAGCACCGAACGTCAGGGAAACATTCAGTACTTC. The rearrangement links TRBV6-1 to TRBJ2-4, with TRBD1 as a possible D gene (5 bases). Germline CDR1 MNHNS, CDR2 SASEGT. The CDR3 has 13 residues. V lost 7 bases to trimming and J lost 6 bases, with 13 bases between them.

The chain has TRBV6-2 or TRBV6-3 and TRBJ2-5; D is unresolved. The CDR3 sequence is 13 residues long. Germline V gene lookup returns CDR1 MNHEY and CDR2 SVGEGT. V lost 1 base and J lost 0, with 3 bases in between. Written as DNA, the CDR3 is TGTGCCAGCAGTTACTGGGACCAAGAGACCCAGTACTTC. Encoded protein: CASSYWDQETQYF.

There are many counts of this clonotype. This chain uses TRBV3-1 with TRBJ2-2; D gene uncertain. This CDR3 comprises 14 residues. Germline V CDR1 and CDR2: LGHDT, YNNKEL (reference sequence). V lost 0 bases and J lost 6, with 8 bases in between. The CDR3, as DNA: TGTGCCAGCAGCCAAGATCCCCCACCCGGGGAGCTGTTTTTT. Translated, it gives CASSQDPPPGELFF.

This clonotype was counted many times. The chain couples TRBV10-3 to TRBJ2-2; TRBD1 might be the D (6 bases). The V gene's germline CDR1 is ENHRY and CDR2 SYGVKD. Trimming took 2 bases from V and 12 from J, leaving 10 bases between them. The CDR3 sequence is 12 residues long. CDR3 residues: CAISENRDKLFF. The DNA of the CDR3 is TGTGCCATCAGTGAGAACCGGGACAAGCTGTTTTTT.

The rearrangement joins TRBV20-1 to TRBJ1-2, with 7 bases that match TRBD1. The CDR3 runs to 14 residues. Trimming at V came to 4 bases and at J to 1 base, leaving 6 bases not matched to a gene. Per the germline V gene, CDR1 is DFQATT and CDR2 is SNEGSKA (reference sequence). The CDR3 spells CSATGQVHNYGYTF. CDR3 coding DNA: TGCAGTGCTACCGGACAGGTTCATAACTATGGCTACACCTTC.